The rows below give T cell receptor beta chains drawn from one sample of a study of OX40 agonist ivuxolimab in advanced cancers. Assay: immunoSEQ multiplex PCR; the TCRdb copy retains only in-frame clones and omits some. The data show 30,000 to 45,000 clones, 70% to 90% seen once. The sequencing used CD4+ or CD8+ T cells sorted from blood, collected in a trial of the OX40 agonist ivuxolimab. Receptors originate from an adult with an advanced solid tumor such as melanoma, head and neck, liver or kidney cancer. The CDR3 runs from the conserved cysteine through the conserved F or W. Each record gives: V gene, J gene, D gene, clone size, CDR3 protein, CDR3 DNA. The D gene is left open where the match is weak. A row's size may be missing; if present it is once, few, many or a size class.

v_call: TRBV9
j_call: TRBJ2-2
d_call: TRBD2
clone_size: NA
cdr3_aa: CASSGDPEKRETTGELFF
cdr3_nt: TGTGCCAGCAGCGGAGACCCGGAAAAGCGGGAGACCACCGGGGAGCTGTTTTTT

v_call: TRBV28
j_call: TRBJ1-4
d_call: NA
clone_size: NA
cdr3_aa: CASGRGPSGLFF
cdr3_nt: TGTGCCAGCGGTCGAGGGCCCTCGGGACTGTTTTTT

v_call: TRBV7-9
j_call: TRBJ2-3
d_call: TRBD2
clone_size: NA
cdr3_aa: CASSRGLAGASTDTQYF
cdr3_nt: TGTGCCAGCAGCCGAGGACTAGCGGGCGCTAGCACAGATACGCAGTATTTT

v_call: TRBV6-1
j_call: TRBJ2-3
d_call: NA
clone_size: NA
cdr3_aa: CASSITSSDTQYF
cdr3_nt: TGTGCCAGCAGCATAACTAGCTCAGATACGCAGTATTTT

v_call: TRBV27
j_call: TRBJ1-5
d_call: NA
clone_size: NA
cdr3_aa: CASALQANSNQPQHF
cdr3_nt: TGTGCCAGCGCATTACAGGCAAATAGCAATCAGCCCCAGCATTTT

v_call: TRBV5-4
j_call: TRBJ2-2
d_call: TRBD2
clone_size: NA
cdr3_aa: CASSPEGLATNTGELFF
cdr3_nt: TGTGCCAGCAGCCCGGAGGGACTAGCCACGAACACCGGGGAGCTGTTTTTT

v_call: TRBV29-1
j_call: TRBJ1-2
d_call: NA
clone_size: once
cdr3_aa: CSAIGYGYTF
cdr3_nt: TGCAGCGCGATTGGCTATGGCTACACCTTC

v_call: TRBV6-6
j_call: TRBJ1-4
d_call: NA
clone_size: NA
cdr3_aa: CASSYLDSRGEKLFF
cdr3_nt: TGTGCCAGCAGTTACCTCGACAGTAGAGGCGAAAAACTGTTTTTT

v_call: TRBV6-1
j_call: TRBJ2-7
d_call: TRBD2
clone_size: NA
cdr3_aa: CASSETSGTYEQYF
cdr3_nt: TGTGCCAGCAGTGAGACTAGCGGTACCTACGAGCAGTACTTC

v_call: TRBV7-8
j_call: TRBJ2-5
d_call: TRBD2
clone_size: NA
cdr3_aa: CASSLAWTSGEQYF
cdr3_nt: TGTGCCAGCAGCTTAGCGTGGACTAGCGGAGAGCAGTACTTC

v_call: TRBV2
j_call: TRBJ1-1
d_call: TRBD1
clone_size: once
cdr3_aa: CARDLQGHTEAFF
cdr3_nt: TGTGCCAGGGATTTACAGGGGCACACTGAAGCTTTCTTT

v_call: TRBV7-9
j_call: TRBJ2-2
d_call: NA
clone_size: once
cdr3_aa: CASSLETGSGLFF
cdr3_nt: TGTGCCAGCAGCTTAGAGACGGGTAGCGGGCTGTTTTTT

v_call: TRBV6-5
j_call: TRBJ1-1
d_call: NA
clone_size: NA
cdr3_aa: CASSSGTEAFF
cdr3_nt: TGTGCCAGCAGTTCCGGTACTGAAGCTTTCTTT

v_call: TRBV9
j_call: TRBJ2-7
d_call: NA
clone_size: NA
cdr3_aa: CASSSGYEQYF
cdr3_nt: TGTGCCAGCAGCTCGGGCTACGAGCAGTACTTC

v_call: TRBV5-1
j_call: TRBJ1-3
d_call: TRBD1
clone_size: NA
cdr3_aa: CASSLTGDSGNTIYF
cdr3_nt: TGCGCCAGCAGCTTAACAGGGGACTCTGGAAACACCATATATTTT

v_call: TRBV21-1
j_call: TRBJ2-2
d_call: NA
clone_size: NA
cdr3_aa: CASSKERESNTGELFF
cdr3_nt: TGTGCCAGCAGCAAGGAGCGGGAGTCGAACACCGGGGAGCTGTTTTTT

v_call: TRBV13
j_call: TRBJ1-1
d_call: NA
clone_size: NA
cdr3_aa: CASQFPGRGAFF
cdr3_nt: TGTGCCAGCCAGTTCCCCGGCCGCGGAGCTTTCTTT

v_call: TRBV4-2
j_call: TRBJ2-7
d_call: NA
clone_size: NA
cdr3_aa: CASSQDPGAIEQYF
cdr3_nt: TGTGCCAGCAGCCAAGATCCGGGGGCGATTGAGCAGTACTTC

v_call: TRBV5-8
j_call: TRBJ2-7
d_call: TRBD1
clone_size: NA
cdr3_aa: CASSWGQPSSYEQYF
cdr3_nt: TGTGCCAGCAGCTGGGGACAGCCGTCCTCCTACGAGCAGTACTTC

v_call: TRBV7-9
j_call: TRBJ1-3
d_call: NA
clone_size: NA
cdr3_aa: CASSLSTGTQNTIYF
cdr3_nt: TGTGCCAGCAGCTTAAGCACCGGGACTCAAAACACCATATATTTT

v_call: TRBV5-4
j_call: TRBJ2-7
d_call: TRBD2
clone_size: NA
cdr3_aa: CASSAGLASLYEQYF
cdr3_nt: TGTGCCAGCAGTGCCGGACTAGCGTCTCTCTACGAGCAGTACTTC

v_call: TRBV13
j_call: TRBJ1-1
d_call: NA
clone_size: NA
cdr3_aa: CASSLSGFIGTVNTEAFF
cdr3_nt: TGTGCCAGCAGCTTATCTGGCTTCATAGGGACGGTGAACACTGAAGCTTTCTTT

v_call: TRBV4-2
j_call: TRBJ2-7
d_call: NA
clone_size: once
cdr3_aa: CASSQAGNYEQYF
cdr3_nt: TGTGCCAGCAGCCAGGCAGGAAACTACGAGCAGTACTTC

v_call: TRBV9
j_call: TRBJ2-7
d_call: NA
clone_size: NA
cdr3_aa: CASSPTAQSYEQYF
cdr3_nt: TGTGCCAGCAGCCCGACGGCCCAGTCCTACGAGCAGTACTTC

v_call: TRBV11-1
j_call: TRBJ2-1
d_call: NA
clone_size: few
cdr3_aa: CASSFGNEQFF
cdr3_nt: TGTGCCAGCAGCTTCGGGAATGAGCAGTTCTTC

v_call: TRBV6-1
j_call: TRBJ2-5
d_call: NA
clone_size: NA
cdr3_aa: CASRHLRGSGETQYF
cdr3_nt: TGTGCCAGCAGACACCTCCGGGGATCGGGAGAGACCCAGTACTTC

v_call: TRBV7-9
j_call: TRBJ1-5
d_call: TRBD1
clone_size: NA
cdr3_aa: CASSSFRQGVHQPQHF
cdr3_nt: TGTGCCAGCAGCTCATTCAGACAGGGGGTCCATCAGCCCCAGCATTTT

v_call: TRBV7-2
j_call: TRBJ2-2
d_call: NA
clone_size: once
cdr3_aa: CASSYTGELFF
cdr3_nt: TGTGCCAGCAGCTACACCGGGGAGCTGTTTTTT

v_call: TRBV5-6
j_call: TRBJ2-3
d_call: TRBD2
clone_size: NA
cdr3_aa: CASSLDAGGPWSTDTQYF
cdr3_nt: TGTGCCAGCAGCTTGGACGCGGGAGGGCCGTGGAGCACAGATACGCAGTATTTT

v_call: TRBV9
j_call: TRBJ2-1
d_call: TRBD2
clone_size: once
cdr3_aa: CASSVPGLAGVNEQFF
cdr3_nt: TGTGCCAGCAGCGTTCCGGGACTAGCGGGAGTTAATGAGCAGTTCTTC

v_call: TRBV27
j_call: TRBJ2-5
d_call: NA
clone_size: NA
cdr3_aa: CASSSFVGGLVVGETQYF
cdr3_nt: TGTGCCAGCAGCTCTTTCGTGGGGGGATTGGTTGTTGGAGAGACCCAGTACTTC

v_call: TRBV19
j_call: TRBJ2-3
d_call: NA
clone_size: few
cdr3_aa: CASTSGQGTDTQYF
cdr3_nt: TGTGCCAGTACCTCGGGCCAGGGGACAGATACGCAGTATTTT

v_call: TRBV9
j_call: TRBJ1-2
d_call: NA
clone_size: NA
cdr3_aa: CASSVGFLNYGYTF
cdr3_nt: TGTGCCAGCAGCGTAGGGTTCCTTAACTATGGCTACACCTTC

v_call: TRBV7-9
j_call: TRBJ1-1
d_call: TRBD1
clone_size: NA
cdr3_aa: CASSSTGVIFAFF
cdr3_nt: TGTGCCAGCAGCTCGACAGGGGTGATTTTCGCTTTCTTT

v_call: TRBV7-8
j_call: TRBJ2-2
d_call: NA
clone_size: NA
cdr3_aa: CASSLEVAPNTGELFF
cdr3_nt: TGTGCCAGCAGCTTAGAGGTGGCCCCGAACACCGGGGAGCTGTTTTTT

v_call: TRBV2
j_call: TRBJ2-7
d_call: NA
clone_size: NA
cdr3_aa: CASSGGFSTGHHEQYF
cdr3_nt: TGTGCCAGCAGTGGGGGTTTCTCCACCGGGCACCACGAGCAGTACTTC

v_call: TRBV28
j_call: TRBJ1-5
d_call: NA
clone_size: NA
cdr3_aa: CATVIWGSGNQPQHF
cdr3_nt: TGTGCCACCGTTATCTGGGGCAGCGGCAATCAGCCCCAGCATTTT

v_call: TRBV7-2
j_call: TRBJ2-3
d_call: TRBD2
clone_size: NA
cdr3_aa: CASSILLAGEITDTQYF
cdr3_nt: TGTGCCAGCAGCATCCTGCTAGCGGGAGAGATCACAGATACGCAGTATTTT

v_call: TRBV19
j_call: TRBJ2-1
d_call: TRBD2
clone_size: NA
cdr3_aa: CASRGISSGMASYNEQFF
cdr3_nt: TGTGCCAGTAGGGGAATCTCTAGCGGGATGGCTTCCTACAATGAGCAGTTCTTC